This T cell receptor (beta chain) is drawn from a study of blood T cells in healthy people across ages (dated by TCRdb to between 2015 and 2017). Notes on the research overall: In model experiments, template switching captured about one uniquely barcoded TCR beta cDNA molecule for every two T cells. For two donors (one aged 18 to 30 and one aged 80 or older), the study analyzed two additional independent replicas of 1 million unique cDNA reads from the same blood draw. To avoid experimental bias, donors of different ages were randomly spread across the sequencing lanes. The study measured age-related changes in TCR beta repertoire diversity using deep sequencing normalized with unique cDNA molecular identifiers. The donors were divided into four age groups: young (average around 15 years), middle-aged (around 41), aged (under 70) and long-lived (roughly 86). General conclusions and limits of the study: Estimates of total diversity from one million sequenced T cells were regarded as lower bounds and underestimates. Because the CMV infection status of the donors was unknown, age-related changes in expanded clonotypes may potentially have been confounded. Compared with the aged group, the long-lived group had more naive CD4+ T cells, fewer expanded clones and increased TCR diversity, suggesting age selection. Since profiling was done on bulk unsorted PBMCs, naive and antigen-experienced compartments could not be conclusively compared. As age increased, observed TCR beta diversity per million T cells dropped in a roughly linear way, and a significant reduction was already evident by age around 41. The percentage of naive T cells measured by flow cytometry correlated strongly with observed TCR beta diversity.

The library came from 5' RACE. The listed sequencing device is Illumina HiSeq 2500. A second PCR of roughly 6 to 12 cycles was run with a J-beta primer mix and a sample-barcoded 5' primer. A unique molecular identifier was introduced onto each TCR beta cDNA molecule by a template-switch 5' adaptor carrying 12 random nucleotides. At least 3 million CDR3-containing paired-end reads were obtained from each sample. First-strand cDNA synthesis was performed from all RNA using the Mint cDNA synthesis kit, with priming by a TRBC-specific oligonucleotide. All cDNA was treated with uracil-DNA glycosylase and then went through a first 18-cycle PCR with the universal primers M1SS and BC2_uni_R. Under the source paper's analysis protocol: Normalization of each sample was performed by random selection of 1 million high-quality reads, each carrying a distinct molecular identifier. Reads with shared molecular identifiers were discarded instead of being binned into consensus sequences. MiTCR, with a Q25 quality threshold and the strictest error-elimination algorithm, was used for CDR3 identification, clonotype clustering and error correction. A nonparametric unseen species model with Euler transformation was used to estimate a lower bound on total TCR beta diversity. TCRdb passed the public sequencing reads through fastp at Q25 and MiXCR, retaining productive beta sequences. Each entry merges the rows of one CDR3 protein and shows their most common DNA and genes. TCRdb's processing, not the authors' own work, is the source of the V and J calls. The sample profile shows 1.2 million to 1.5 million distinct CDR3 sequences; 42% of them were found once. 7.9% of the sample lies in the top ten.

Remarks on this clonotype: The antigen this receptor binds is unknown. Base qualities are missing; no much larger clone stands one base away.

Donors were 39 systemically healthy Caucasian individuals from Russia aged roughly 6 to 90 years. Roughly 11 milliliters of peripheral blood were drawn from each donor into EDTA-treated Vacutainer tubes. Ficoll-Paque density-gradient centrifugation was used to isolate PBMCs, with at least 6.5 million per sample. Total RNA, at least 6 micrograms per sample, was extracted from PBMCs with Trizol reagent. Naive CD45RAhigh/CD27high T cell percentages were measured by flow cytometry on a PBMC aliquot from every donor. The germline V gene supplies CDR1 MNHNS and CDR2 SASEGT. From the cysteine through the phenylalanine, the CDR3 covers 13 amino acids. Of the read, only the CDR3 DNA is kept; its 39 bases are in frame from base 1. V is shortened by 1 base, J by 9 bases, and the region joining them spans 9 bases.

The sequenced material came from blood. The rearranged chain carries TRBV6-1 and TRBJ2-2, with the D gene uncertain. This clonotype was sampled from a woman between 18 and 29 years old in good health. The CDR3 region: CASSEVPDRELFF. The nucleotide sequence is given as TGTGCCAGCAGTGAAGTTCCGGACCGGGAGCTGTTTTTT.